The 18 T cell receptor beta chains presented below share a single source sample, sequenced in a study of control samples from healthy donors and cancer patients. Method: immunoSEQ multiplex PCR; TCRdb's copy keeps in-frame clones and lacks some. The sample has about 79,000 clones, 93% seen once. The sample taken for sequencing was PBMCs. These receptors originate from a woman in her thirties or forties with lung cancer.

The table lists this clone with a count of one. CDR3 amino acids: CASSSTVGTDTQYF. The CDR3 DNA follows: TGCGCCAGCAGCTCGACGGTGGGCACAGATACGCAGTATTTT. This chain joins TRBV5-1 and TRBJ2-3; unclear D gene. The CDR3 is 14 residues long. CDR1 and CDR2 from the germline V gene are SGHRS and YFSETQ. With 3 bases removed from V and 1 base from J, the gap between germline ends came to 9 bases. Full variable domain (rest looked up from reference TRBV5-1 and TRBJ2-3): KAGVTQTPRYLIKTRGQQVTLSCSPISGHRSVSWYQQTPGQGLQFLFEYFSETQRNKGNFPGRFSGRQFSNSRSEMNVSTLELGDSALYLCASSSTVGTDTQYFGPGTRLTVL.

This clone was seen once. The chain couples TRBV27 to TRBJ1-1; 7 nucleotides line up with TRBD1. The length of the CDR3 is 13 residues. Looked up from germline, CDR1 is MNHEY and CDR2 is SMNVEV (reference sequence). With 6 bases clipped from V and 5 bases from J, the junction kept 6 bases outside the gene matches. The CDR3 here is CASRIRGGTEAFF. CDR3 DNA sequence: TGTGCCAGCAGAATCAGGGGGGGGACTGAAGCTTTCTTT.

This chain links TRBV19 with TRBJ1-4; the D is unclear. With 5 bases removed from V and 0 bases from J, the gap between germline ends came to 10 bases. The germline CDR1 and CDR2 sequences are LNHDA and SQIVND (reference sequence). The CDR3 loop spans 15 amino acids. The CDR3 is CASSQFATTNEKLFF. The CDR3 bases are TGTGCCAGTAGTCAATTTGCGACAACTAATGAAAAACTGTTTTTT.

The chain joins TRBV6-6 to TRBJ1-3; no definite D call. The CDR3 sequence is 16 residues long. CDR1 is MNHNY, CDR2 SVGAGI, per germline (reference sequence). Deletions cut 4 bases from V and 0 bases from J, with 13 bases between. The DNA of the CDR3 is TGTGCCAGCAGTTCGCCTGGGCAGATCTCTGGAAACACCATATATTTT. Translation gives CASSSPGQISGNTIYF.

The chain has TRBV12-5 and TRBJ1-2; D uncertain. Germline CDR1 is LGHNT and CDR2 is FRNRAP. V was shortened by 4 bases and J by 6 bases, with 15 bases between the two germline ends. The CDR3 consists of 14 residues. The CDR3 spells CASGSRMLGNGYTF. CDR3 DNA sequence: TGTGCTAGTGGTTCCCGCATGTTGGGGAATGGCTACACCTTC.

V gene TRBV29-1 combines with J gene TRBJ2-3; 8 bases line up with TRBD2. Looked up from germline, CDR1 is SQVTM and CDR2 is ANQGSEA. The V gene end was trimmed by 6 bases and the J gene end by 0 bases; junction bases not matched to a gene: 5. The CDR3 is 14 amino acids. The CDR3, as DNA: TGCAGCGTCGCTATAGCGGGGAGCACAGATACGCAGTATTTT. Its translation is CSVAIAGSTDTQYF.

The chain joins TRBV11-3 to TRBJ1-1; D not certain. Trimming left V 5 bases short and J 8 bases short, with 21 bases between. CDR3 size: 15 residues. CDR1 is SGHNT, CDR2 YENEEA, per germline. This CDR3 reads CASSPEGLSTVEAFF. The CDR3 region has the DNA TGTGCCAGCAGCCCCGAAGGGCTCAGCACGGTAGAAGCTTTCTTT.

This sequence joins TRBV4-1 and TRBJ2-1; 7 bases are shared with TRBD1. The V gene end was trimmed by 9 bases and the J gene end by 0 bases; junction bases not matched to a gene: 8. Germline loops: CDR1 MGHRA, CDR2 YSYEKL. This CDR3 is 15 amino acids long. The CDR3 reads CASQYTGDSYNEQFF. The CDR3 DNA follows: TGCGCCAGTCAGTATACAGGGGACTCCTACAATGAGCAGTTCTTC.

This clone was observed a handful of times. V and J are TRBV6-6 and TRBJ2-4, with TRBD2 as a possible D gene (6 bases). Trimming cost V 6 bases and J 5 bases, with 20 bases left between them. Germline CDR1 MNHNY, CDR2 SVGAGI (reference sequence). The CDR3 runs 16 residues. The CDR3, as DNA: TGTGCCAGCAGCCCCGGAGGGTTCCTGACAGAAAACATTCAGTACTTC. Protein product: CASSPGGFLTENIQYF.

A remark on this clone: One junction end does not reproduce the germline sequence, and a read error may be involved. The CDR3 DNA is TGTGCCAGCAGTTACTCGACCCTTCCGCCTGGATACACCATATATTTT. It encodes CASSYSTLPPGYTIYF. The rearrangement joins TRBV6-5 to TRBJ1-3; D gene ambiguous. Per germline, CDR1 MNHEY and CDR2 SVGAGI. This CDR3 has 16 residues.

The chain carries TRBV7-9 and TRBJ2-7; 7 bases align to TRBD2. The CDR3 is 14 amino acids. CDR1 and CDR2 from the germline V gene are SEHNR and FQNEAQ (reference sequence). The junction had 2 bases not matched to a gene; V was cut back by 0 bases and J by 3 bases. CDR3: CASSLAGDYYEQYF. The CDR3 DNA reads TGTGCCAGCAGCTTAGCAGGGGACTACTACGAGCAGTACTTC.

CDR3 DNA sequence: TGCAGCGTTGAAGATATGTCCCGTGGCTGGCAGAATACGCAGTATTTT. This encodes CSVEDMSRGWQNTQYF. V and J are TRBV29-1 and TRBJ2-3; D is undetermined. CDR3 length: 16 residues. Germline assignment: CDR1 SQVTM and CDR2 ANQGSEA. V was pared by 0 bases and J by 7 bases, with 20 bases between.

The chain carries TRBV5-6 and TRBJ2-7; D might be TRBD1 (6 bases). The CDR3 length is 13 residues. Germline values: CDR1 SGHDT, CDR2 YYEEEE. The ends were cut back, 4 bases at V and 3 bases at J, with 11 bases in the middle. The CDR3 region has the DNA TGTGCCAGCAGCCAAGTGGACAGCTACGAGCAGTACTTC. This encodes CASSQVDSYEQYF.

The chain is built from TRBV21-1 and TRBJ1-2; the table's D call, TRBD1, was not checked against the DNA. TRBV21-1 has pseudogene status. This CDR3 has 16 amino acids. DNA for the CDR3: TGTGCCAGCAGCACCGTTTCAGGGCAAACTAACTATGGCTACACCTTC. This translates into CASSTVSGQTNYGYTF.

V and J are TRBV5-4 and TRBJ1-3; D gene unclear. CDR1 and CDR2 from the germline V gene are SGHNT and YYREEE (reference sequence). Deletions cut 5 bases from V and 2 bases from J, with 11 bases between. This CDR3 has 14 amino acids. DNA of the CDR3: TGTGCCAGCAGTTCCCCAGTTCCTGGAAACACCATATATTTT. Translation: CASSSPVPGNTIYF.

V is TRBV5-1 and J is TRBJ1-3, with D tentatively TRBD1 (6 bases). Germline V gene data show CDR1 as SGHRS and CDR2 as YFSETQ. Trimming removed 2 bases at V and 8 bases at J, with 14 bases between. This CDR3 is 14 amino acids long. The CDR3 region has the DNA TGCGCCAGCAGCTTAGGGGGGGACCGGGACACCATATATTTT. Translation gives CASSLGGDRDTIYF.

This chain connects TRBV6-5 to TRBJ1-6, with D perhaps matching TRBD1 (6 bases). The V gene lost 4 bases and the J gene lost 5 bases, with 12 bases spanning the gap. Germline values: CDR1 MNHEY, CDR2 SVGAGI. This CDR3 spans 15 amino acids. CDR3 region: CASSWLTGNNSPLHF. CDR3 bases: TGTGCCAGCAGTTGGCTAACAGGGAATAATTCACCCCTCCACTTT.

The sample holds one count of this clone. CDR3 residues: CSVDLALSPQETQYF. In DNA form, the CDR3 reads TGCAGCGTTGATTTAGCGCTGAGCCCACAAGAGACCCAGTACTTC. The chain has TRBV29-1 and TRBJ2-5; a possible D gene is TRBD2 (5 bases). Germline V gene sequence: CDR1 SQVTM, CDR2 ANQGSEA. The length of the CDR3 is 15 residues. Between the trimmed V and J ends, which lost 3 bases and 2 bases, there was a span of 16 bases.